Here is one T cell receptor (beta chain) with its context. These data belong to a study of blood T cells in healthy people across ages. No fewer than 6 micrograms of total RNA were isolated from every sample. With a J-beta primer mix and a sample-barcoded 5' primer, a second PCR ran 7 to 11 cycles. TCRdb reanalysed the 5' RACE reads using MiXCR and keeps one entry per CDR3 protein. The table includes 730,000 or so distinct CDR3 sequences, approximately 39% detected once. Germline CDR1 LNHNV, CDR2 YYDKDF (reference sequence). V lost 0 bases, J lost 8 bases, and 13 bases lay in between. This CDR3 contains 15 residues.

The V and J genes are TRBV15 and TRBJ1-4, with D maybe TRBD1 (5 bases). The specimen was blood. The TCR was taken from a woman aged 55-75 years in good health. The CDR3 sequence is CATSRDKLRGEKLFF. CDR3 nucleotides: TGTGCCACCAGCAGAGATAAGTTGAGGGGAGAAAAACTGTTTTTT.